This TCR beta chain was sequenced for a study of immune heterogeneity within non-small cell lung tumors. Using 32 V and 13 J primers, multiplex PCR amplified TCR beta CDR3. MiXCR was run by TCRdb on the multiplex PCR reads, yielding one entry per CDR3 protein. Among around 11,000 distinct CDR3 sequences listed, roughly 30% were seen once. With 600 ng used per sample, the template was genomic DNA from bulk tumor. The authors collected several far-apart biopsies from each primary tumor during surgery. Those enrolled were patients newly diagnosed with untreated non-small cell lung cancer and undergoing curative surgery. Between the trimmed V and J ends, which lost 2 bases and 7 bases, there was a span of 17 bases. The CDR3 runs to 15 residues. The germline V gene has CDR1 MNHNY and CDR2 SVGAGI (reference sequence).

The sample consisted of lung tumor tissue. The receptor was derived from a woman aged 50 to 65 with non-small cell lung cancer. V gene TRBV6-6 combines with J gene TRBJ1-1; D gene ambiguous. In DNA form, the CDR3 reads TGTGCCAGCAGTTACGGGGATTCCCGTGGCATTGAAGCTTTCTTT. It translates to CASSYGDSRGIEAFF.